This T cell receptor beta chain stems from a study of blood T cell repertoires in COVID-19. Whole-study context: Samples representing acute and convalescent COVID-19 were sourced from the United States, Italy and Spain.

TCRdb keeps only in-frame clones here, not all; method: immunoSEQ multiplex PCR. The sample carries under 200,000 clones, 75% to 90% recorded once. Trimming left V 3 bases short and J 5 bases short, with 16 bases between. The CDR3 totals 16 residues. CDR1 is ENHRY, CDR2 SYGVKD, per germline. The receptor comes from a woman aged 18-29 years who had recovered from COVID-19. The V call is TRBV10-3, the J call TRBJ2-2; maybe TRBD1 (5 bases). The material sequenced was PBMCs or T cells enriched from blood (not recorded which). This CDR3 is CAISDRGPKPTGELFF. As DNA, the CDR3 is TGTGCCATCAGTGATAGGGGCCCCAAGCCTACCGGGGAGCTGTTTTTT.